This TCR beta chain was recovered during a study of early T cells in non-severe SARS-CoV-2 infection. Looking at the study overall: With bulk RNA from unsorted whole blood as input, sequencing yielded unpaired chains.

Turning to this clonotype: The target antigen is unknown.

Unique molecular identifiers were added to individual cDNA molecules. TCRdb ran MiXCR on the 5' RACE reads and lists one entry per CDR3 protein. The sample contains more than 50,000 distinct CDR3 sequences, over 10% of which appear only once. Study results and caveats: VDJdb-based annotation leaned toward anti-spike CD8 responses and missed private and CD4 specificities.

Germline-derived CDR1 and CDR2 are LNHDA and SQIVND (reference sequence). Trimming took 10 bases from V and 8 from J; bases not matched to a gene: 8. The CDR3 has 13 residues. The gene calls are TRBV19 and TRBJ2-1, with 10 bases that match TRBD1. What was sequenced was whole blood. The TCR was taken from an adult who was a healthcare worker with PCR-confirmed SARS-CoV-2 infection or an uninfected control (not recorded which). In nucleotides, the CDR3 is TGTGCCACAAAACCGGGACAGGGGTATGAGCAGTTCTTC. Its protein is CATKPGQGYEQFF.